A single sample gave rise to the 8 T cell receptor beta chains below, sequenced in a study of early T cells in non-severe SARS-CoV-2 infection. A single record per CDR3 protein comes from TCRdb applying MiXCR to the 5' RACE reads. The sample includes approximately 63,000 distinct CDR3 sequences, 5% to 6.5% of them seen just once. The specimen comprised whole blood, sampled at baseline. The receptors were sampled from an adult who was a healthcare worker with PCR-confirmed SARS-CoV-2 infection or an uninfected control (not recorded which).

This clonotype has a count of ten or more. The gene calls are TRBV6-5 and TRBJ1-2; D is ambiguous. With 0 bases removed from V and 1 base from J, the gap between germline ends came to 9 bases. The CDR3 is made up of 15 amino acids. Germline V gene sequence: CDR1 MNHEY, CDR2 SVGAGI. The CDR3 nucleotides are TGTGCCAGCAGTTACTCGCACAGAGATAACTATGGCTACACCTTC. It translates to CASSYSHRDNYGYTF.

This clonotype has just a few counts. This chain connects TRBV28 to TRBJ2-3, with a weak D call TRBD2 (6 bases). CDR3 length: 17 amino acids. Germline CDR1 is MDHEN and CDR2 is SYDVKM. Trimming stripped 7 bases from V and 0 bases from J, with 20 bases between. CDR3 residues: CASTPPRSGSSTDTQYF. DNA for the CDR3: TGTGCCAGCACCCCCCCCCGGAGCGGGTCCAGCACAGATACGCAGTATTTT.

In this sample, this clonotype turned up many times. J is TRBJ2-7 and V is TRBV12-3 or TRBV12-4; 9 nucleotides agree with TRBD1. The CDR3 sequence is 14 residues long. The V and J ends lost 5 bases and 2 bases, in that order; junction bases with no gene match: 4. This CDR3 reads CASSLWDRAYEQYF. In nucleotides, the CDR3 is TGTGCCAGCAGTCTATGGGACAGGGCCTACGAGCAGTACTTC.

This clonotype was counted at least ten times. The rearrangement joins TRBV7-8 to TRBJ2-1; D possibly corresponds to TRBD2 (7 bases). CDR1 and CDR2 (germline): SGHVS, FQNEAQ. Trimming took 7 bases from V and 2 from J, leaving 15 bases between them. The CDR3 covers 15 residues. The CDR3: CASNPMGGPYNEQFF. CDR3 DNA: TGTGCCAGCAACCCAATGGGGGGGCCCTACAATGAGCAGTTCTTC.

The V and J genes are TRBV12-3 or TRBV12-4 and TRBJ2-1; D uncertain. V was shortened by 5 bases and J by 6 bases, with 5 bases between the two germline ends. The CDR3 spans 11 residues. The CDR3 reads CASSERNEQFF. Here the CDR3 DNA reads TGTGCCAGCAGTGAGCGCAATGAGCAGTTCTTC.

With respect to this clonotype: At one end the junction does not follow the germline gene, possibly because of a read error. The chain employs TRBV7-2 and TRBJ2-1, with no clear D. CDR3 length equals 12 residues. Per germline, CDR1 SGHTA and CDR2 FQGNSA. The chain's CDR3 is CASSPQYSEQFF. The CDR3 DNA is TGTGCCAGCAGCCCCCAGTACAGTGAGCAGTTCTTC.

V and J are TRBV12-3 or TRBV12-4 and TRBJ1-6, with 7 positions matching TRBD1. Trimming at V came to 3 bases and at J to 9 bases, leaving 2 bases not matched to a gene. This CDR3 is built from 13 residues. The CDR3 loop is CASSFGTASPLHF. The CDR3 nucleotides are TGTGCCAGCAGTTTCGGGACAGCTTCACCCCTCCACTTT.

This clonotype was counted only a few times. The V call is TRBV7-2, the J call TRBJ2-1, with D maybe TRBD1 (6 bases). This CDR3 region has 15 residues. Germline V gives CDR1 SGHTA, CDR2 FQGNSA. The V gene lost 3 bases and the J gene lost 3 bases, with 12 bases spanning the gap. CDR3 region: CASSFTTGNYNEQFF. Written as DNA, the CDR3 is TGTGCCAGCAGCTTCACAACAGGGAACTACAATGAGCAGTTCTTC.